The 8 T cell receptor beta chains reported below all come from one sample, sequenced in a study of Ad26.COV2.S vaccination and SARS-CoV-2 variants. Sequencing used immunoSEQ multiplex PCR; TCRdb keeps in-frame clones, though not all of them. The sample has about 250,000 clones, about 87% seen once; the top ten hold around 3.5%. Specified treatment: 15 to 20 received Ad26.COV2.S at low or high dose, single or two shots; several received placebo; per-sample allocation not given. The samples were gathered on day 63 after the first injection of vaccine or placebo. The sample was peripheral blood, taken in a trial of Ad26.COV2.S vaccine versus placebo. These receptors came from a person aged 18-60 years who received the Ad26.COV2.S COVID-19 vaccine or a placebo.

This clone was detected only once. This chain uses TRBV7-2 with TRBJ1-5; 9 positions match TRBD1. With 5 bases clipped from V and 2 bases from J, the junction kept 4 bases outside the gene matches. This CDR3 has 15 residues. CDR1 and CDR2 from the germline V gene are SGHTA and FQGNSA. The CDR3 region has the DNA TGTGCCAGCAGCCCACAGGGGGCTGGCAATCAGCCCCAGCATTTT. Translation gives CASSPQGAGNQPQHF.

The chain employs TRBV18 and TRBJ1-3; D gene unclear. The CDR3 length is 16 residues. Trimming left V 3 bases short and J 0 bases short, with 12 bases between. CDR1 and CDR2 (germline): KGHSH, LQKENI. CDR3 protein: CASSPMGTTSGNTIYF. CDR3 in DNA: TGTGCCAGCTCACCCATGGGCACTACCTCTGGAAACACCATATATTTT.

This sequence joins TRBV30 and TRBJ1-4; D unclear. The ends were cut back, 3 bases at V and 5 bases at J, with 10 bases in the middle. Germline V gene lookup returns CDR1 GTSNPN and CDR2 SVGIG (reference sequence). The CDR3 sequence is 13 residues long. As DNA, the CDR3 is TGTGCCTGGAGCCTCATCGGAAATGAAAAACTGTTTTTT. Its protein product is CAWSLIGNEKLFF.

The V call is TRBV3-1 (or the pseudogene TRBV3-2), the J call TRBJ2-7; D gene ambiguous. The V gene's germline CDR1 is LGHDT and CDR2 YNNKEL (reference sequence). The CDR3 contains 12 residues. V lost 0 bases, J lost 5 bases, and 5 bases lay in between. CDR3 sequence (DNA): TGTGCCAGCAGCCAAGATTTCAACGAGCAGTACTTC. Translating gives CASSQDFNEQYF.

The gene calls are TRBV6-6 and TRBJ2-5; 11 bases fit TRBD1. The CDR3 has 16 amino acids. V shed 3 bases and J 4 bases; nucleotides not matched to a gene: 7. Germline lookup yields CDR1 MNHNY and CDR2 SVGAGI (reference sequence). CDR3 nucleotides: TGTGCCAGCAGTTATAGGACAGGGGGCTTTAGAGAGACCCAGTACTTC. Amino acid sequence: CASSYRTGGFRETQYF.

The chain is built from TRBV2 and TRBJ2-3, with 14 bases identical to TRBD2. Germline CDR1 SNHLY, CDR2 FYNNEI. The ends lost 9 bases at V and 3 bases at J; junction bases unmatched: 11. CDR3 length: 17 residues. The CDR3 spells CASVLLTSGRGTDTQYF. CDR3 DNA: TGTGCCAGTGTCCTCCTGACTAGCGGGAGGGGGACAGATACGCAGTATTTT.

CDR3 DNA: TGCAGTGCTAGTACCCCAGATACGCAGTATTTT. Its translation is CSASTPDTQYF. The chain carries TRBV20-1 and TRBJ2-3; D remains ambiguous. V lost 3 bases and J lost 4, with 5 bases in between. The germline gives CDR1 DFQATT, CDR2 SNEGSKA (reference sequence). This CDR3 comprises 11 residues.

The gene calls are TRBV5-6 and TRBJ1-2; perhaps TRBD1 as D (5 bases). The germline gives CDR1 SGHDT, CDR2 YYEEEE. The V gene lost 2 bases and the J gene lost 7 bases, with 21 bases spanning the gap. This CDR3 contains 16 residues. This CDR3 reads CASSFVQIRGSGGYTF. The CDR3 coding sequence is TGTGCCAGCAGCTTCGTTCAGATTCGGGGCTCGGGTGGCTACACCTTC.